This T cell receptor (beta chain) was sequenced for a study of T cells expressing NK-cell markers. Study-wide background: TCR beta repertoires came from sorted CD3+CD56+NKG2C+, CD3+CD56+NKG2C- and CD3+CD56-NKG2C+ T cells.

Study-wide findings and caveats: Dominant NKG2C+ clonotypes were found to form about 1.0-8% of CD8+ T cells in several donors. The study found these clonotypes also leading the CD3+CD56-NKG2C+ fraction in several donors.

Note on this clonotype: Antigen unknown.

TCRdb re-called the 5' RACE reads; every CDR3 protein appears as one record, without DNA. The repertoire table contains hundreds of thousands of distinct CDR3 sequences. The CDR3 is 17 amino acids. The germline gives CDR1 LNHDA, CDR2 SQIVND (reference sequence). The sample was blood T cells: a sorted CD56 or NKG2C T cell subset, CD4+ or CD8+ T cells, or bulk PBMC T cells (not recorded which). The clonotype comes from a woman between 18 and 70 years old in good health. J is TRBJ2-1 and V is TRBV19; TCRdb reports TRBD1, a call that lacks DNA to check it against. CDR3 sequence reads: CASSILNRDTLYNEQFF.